These 13 T cell receptor beta chains were all obtained from the same sample, sequenced in a study of T cells in narcolepsy. Some clones are missing from TCRdb's copy, which holds only in-frame ones; the method was immunoSEQ multiplex PCR. The data contain about 27,000 clones, around 86% of them seen just once; the ten biggest clones take up 0.95% to 1.3%. The sequenced sample was CD45RA- memory CD4+ T cells from PBMCs. The receptors shown here come from a human donor with narcolepsy.

The V and J genes are TRBV13 and TRBJ1-2; tentatively, D is TRBD1 (6 bases). The germline V gene has CDR1 PRHDT and CDR2 FYEKMQ (reference sequence). The CDR3 is 13 amino acids. Trimming took 5 bases from V and 5 from J, leaving 12 bases between them. Here the CDR3 reads CASSLIQGYGYTF. DNA for the CDR3: TGTGCCAGCAGCCTCATTCAGGGGTATGGCTACACCTTC. Full variable domain (outside the CDR3, taken from reference TRBV13 and TRBJ1-2): AAGVIQSPRHLIKEKRETATLKCYPIPRHDTVYWYQQGPGQDPQFLISFYEKMQSDKGSIPDRFSAQQFSDYHSELNMSSLELGDSALYFCASSLIQGYGYTFGSGTRLTVV.

The J gene is TRBJ2-5, the V gene TRBV5-1; 12 nucleotides align to TRBD2. The CDR3 runs to 17 residues. V was clipped by 3 bases and J by 4 bases; unmatched bases: 10. Germline values: CDR1 SGHRS, CDR2 YFSETQ. In DNA form, the CDR3 reads TGCGCCAGCAGCTCCGGTCGGCTAGCGGGGGGGATAGAGACCCAGTACTTC. Protein product: CASSSGRLAGGIETQYF.

The chain joins TRBV6-5 to TRBJ1-1; 11 bases are shared with TRBD1. This CDR3 is built from 15 residues. Germline CDR1 MNHEY, CDR2 SVGAGI. V gave up 2 bases and J gave up 8 bases; unmatched junction bases: 7. The CDR3 sequence is CASSYAGTGGSEAFF. The CDR3 bases are TGTGCCAGCAGTTACGCCGGGACAGGGGGATCGGAAGCTTTCTTT.

The rearrangement uses TRBV2 and TRBJ2-3; no clear D gene. There are 10 residues in the CDR3. V lost 4 bases and J lost 6, with 2 bases in between. Germline assignment: CDR1 SNHLY and CDR2 FYNNEI. The CDR3 protein is CASSADTQYF. Here the CDR3 DNA reads TGTGCCAGCAGTGCTGATACGCAGTATTTT.

The V gene is TRBV6-5, the J gene TRBJ1-2; D is possibly TRBD1 (5 bases). V was clipped by 3 bases and J by 4 bases, with 15 bases between them. Germline V gives CDR1 MNHEY, CDR2 SVGAGI. The CDR3 totals 15 residues. The CDR3 coding sequence is TGTGCCAGCAGTTATTATTATCGAGGGGTCTATGGCTACACCTTC. Residues: CASSYYYRGVYGYTF.

The V gene is TRBV10-3, the J gene TRBJ1-6, with a possible D match to TRBD1 (6 bases). CDR1 is ENHRY, CDR2 SYGVKD, per germline. V was trimmed by 2 bases and J by 10 bases, leaving 12 bases between them. This CDR3 contains 14 residues. The CDR3 loop is CAISEKGGESPLHF. For the CDR3, the DNA is TGTGCCATCAGTGAGAAAGGGGGGGAATCACCCCTCCACTTT.

The rearrangement links TRBV7-9 to TRBJ1-5; TRBD1 might be the D (5 bases). Trimming took off 4 bases at V and 6 bases at J, with 10 bases between the two ends. Germline CDR1 reads SEHNR; CDR2 reads FQNEAQ (reference sequence). This CDR3 region has 13 residues. The CDR3 protein is CASSSSGPQPQHF. The CDR3 region has the DNA TGTGCCAGCAGCTCCTCAGGGCCTCAGCCCCAGCATTTT.

This chain uses TRBV19 with TRBJ2-3; tentative D call: TRBD1 (6 bases). Trimming shortened V by 3 bases and J by 5 bases, and 9 bases separated the two germline ends. In germline, CDR1 is LNHDA, CDR2 SQIVND (reference sequence). The CDR3 consists of 13 residues. The CDR3 sequence is CASSILQGDTQYF. CDR3 bases: TGTGCCAGTAGTATCCTACAGGGAGATACGCAGTATTTT.

This chain joins TRBV7-9 and TRBJ2-7; D is tentatively TRBD1 or TRBD2 (5 bases each). The germline V gene has CDR1 SEHNR and CDR2 FQNEAQ (reference sequence). The CDR3 extends over 16 amino acids. Trimming left V 5 bases short and J 6 bases short, with 23 bases between. CDR3: CASSRPSQGTLAEQYF. The CDR3 DNA reads as TGTGCCAGCAGCCGACCCTCGCAGGGTACGCTAGCCGAGCAGTACTTC.

This clone was detected once. The chain links TRBV5-6 to TRBJ1-5, with a tentative D call TRBD1 (5 bases). From germline, CDR1 is SGHDT and CDR2 YYEEEE. The CDR3 extends over 14 amino acids. Trimming shortened V by 3 bases and J by 7 bases, and 14 bases separated the two germline ends. Here the CDR3 DNA reads TGTGCCAGCAGCTCCGCAGGGTTCAGCCAGCCCCAGCATTTT. Amino acids: CASSSAGFSQPQHF.

V gene TRBV6-5 combines with J gene TRBJ1-1; tentative D call: TRBD1 (5 bases). The CDR3 loop spans 14 amino acids. Germline loops: CDR1 MNHEY, CDR2 SVGAGI. V was pared by 6 bases and J by 2 bases, with 13 bases between. The CDR3 DNA is TGTGCCAGCAGCCTTAAAGGGGCTAACACTGAAGCTTTCTTT. It codes for CASSLKGANTEAFF.

The chain uses TRBV7-8 and TRBJ2-2; D is uncertain. Germline CDR1 reads SGHVS; CDR2 reads FQNEAQ. The V gene lost 1 base and the J gene lost 5 bases, with 11 bases spanning the gap. CDR3 size: 15 residues. Here the CDR3 DNA reads TGTGCCAGCAGCTTAGAAGTGGTGGGAACCGGGGAGCTGTTTTTT. Translation: CASSLEVVGTGELFF.

The chain has TRBV10-3 and TRBJ1-1, with D unresolved. The length of the CDR3 is 13 residues. Trimming removed 9 bases from V and 1 base from J, with 12 bases in between. Germline CDR1 is ENHRY and CDR2 is SYGVKD. CDR3 loop: CAMSRQANTEAFF. In DNA, the CDR3 is TGTGCCATGTCACGGCAGGCGAACACTGAAGCTTTCTTT.